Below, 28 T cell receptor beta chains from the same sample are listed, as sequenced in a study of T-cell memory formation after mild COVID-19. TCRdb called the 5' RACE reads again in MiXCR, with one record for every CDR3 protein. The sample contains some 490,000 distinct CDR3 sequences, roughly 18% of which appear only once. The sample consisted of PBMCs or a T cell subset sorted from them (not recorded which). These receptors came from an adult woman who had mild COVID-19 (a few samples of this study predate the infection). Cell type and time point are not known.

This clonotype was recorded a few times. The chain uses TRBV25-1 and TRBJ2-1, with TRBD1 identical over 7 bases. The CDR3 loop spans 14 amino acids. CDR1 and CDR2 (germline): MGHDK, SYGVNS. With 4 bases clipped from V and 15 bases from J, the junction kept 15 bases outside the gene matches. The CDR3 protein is CASSVSGQHFPSFF. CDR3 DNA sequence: TGTGCCAGCAGTGTATCGGGACAGCATTTTCCTTCGTTCTTC.

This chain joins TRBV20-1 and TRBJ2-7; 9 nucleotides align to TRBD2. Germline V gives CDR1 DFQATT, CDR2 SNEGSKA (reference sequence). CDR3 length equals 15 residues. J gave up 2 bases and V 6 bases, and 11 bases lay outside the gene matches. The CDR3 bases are TGCAGTGCAAGTCTTAGCGGGGGTGCCACCTACGAGCAGTACTTC. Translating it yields CSASLSGGATYEQYF.

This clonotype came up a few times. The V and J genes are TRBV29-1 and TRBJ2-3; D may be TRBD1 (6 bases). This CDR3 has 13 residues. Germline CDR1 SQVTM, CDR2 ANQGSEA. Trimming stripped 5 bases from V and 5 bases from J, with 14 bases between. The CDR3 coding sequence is TGCAGCGTTAAGAACAGGGCCGAAGATACGCAGTATTTT. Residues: CSVKNRAEDTQYF.

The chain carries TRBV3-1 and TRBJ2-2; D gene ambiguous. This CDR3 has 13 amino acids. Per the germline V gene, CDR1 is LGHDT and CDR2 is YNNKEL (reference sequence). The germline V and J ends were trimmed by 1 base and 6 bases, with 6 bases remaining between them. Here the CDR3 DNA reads TGTGCCAGCAGCCAAGGGACCCCCGGGGAGCTGTTTTTT. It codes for CASSQGTPGELFF.

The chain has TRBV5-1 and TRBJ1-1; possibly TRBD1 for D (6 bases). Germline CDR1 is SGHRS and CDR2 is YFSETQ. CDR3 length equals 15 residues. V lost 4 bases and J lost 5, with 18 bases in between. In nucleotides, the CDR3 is TGCGCCAGCAGCAAAGGTTCGGGGGGCAGAACTGAAGCTTTCTTT. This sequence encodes CASSKGSGGRTEAFF.

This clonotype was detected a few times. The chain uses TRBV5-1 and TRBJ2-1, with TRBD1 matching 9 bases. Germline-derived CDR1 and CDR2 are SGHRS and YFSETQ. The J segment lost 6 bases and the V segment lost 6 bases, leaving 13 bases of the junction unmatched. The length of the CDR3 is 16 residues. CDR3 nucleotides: TGCGCCAGCAACCCCTGGACAGGGGTGAAGGTCAATGAGCAGTTCTTC. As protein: CASNPWTGVKVNEQFF.

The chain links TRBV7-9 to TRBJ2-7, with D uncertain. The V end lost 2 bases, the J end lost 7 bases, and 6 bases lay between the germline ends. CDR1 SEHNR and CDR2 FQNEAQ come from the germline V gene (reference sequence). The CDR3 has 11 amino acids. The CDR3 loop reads CASSLKGEQYF. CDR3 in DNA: TGTGCCAGCAGCTTAAAGGGAGAGCAGTACTTC. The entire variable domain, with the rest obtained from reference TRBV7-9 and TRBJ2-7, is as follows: DTGVSQNPRHKITKRGQNVTFRCDPISEHNRLYWYRQTLGQGPEFLTYFQNEAQLEKSRLLSDRFSAERPKGSFSTLEIQRTEQGDSAMYLCASSLKGEQYFGPGTRLTVT.

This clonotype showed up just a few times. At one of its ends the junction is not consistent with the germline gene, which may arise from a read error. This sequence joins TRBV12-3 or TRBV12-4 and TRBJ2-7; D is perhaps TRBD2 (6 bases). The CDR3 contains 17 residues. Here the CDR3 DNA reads TGTGCCAGCAGTGGGGCCGGCCGTGGGGGGTTTTCCTTCGAGCAGTACTTC. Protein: CASSGAGRGGFSFEQYF.

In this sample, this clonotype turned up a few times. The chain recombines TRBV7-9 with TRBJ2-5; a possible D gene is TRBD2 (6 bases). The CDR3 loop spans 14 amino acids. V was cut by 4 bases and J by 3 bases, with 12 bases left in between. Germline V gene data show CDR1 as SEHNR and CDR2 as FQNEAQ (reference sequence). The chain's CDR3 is CASSSRDFEETQYF. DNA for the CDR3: TGTGCCAGCAGCTCCCGGGACTTCGAAGAGACCCAGTACTTC.

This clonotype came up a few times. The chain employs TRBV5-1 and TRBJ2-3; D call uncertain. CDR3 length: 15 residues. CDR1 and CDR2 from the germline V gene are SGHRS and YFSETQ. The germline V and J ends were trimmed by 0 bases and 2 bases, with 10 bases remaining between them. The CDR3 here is CASSLAGEYTDTQYF. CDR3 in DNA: TGCGCCAGCAGCTTGGCTGGGGAATACACAGATACGCAGTATTTT.

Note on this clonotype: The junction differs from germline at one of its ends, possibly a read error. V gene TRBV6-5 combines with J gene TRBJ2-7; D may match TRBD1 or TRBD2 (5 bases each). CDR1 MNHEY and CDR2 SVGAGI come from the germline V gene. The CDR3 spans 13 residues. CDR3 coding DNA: TGTGCCAGCAGTTACTCGATAACCGGGGCCGCTCTCTTC. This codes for CASSYSITGAALF.

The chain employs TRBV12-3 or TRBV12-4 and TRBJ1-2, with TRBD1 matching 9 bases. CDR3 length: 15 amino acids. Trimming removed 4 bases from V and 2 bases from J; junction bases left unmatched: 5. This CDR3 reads CASSSPGTGNYGYTF. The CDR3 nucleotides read TGTGCCAGCAGTTCACCCGGGACAGGGAACTATGGCTACACCTTC.

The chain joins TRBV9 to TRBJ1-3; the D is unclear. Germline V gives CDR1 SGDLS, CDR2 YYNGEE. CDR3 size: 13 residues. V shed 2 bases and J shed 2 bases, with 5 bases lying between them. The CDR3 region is CASSVSPGNTIYF. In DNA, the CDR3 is TGTGCCAGCAGCGTTTCCCCTGGAAACACCATATATTTT.

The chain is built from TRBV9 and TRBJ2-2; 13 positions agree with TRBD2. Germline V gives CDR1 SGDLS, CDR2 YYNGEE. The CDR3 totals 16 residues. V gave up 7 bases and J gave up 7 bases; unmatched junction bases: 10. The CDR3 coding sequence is TGTGCCAGCTCGCCCGGACTAGCGGGAGCCGGCGGGGAGCTGTTTTTT. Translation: CASSPGLAGAGGELFF. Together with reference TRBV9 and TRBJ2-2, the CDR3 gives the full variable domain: DSGVTQTPKHLITATGQRVTLRCSPRSGDLSVYWYQQSLDQGLQFLIQYYNGEERAKGNILERFSAQQFPDLHSELNLSSLELGDSALYFCASSPGLAGAGGELFFGEGSRLTVL.

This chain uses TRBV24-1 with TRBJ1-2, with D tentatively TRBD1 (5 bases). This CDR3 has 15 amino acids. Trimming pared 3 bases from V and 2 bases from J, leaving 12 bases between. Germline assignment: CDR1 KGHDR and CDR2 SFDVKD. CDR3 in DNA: TGTGCCACCAGTGATCCGGGACGCCCAAACTATGGCTACACCTTC. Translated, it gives CATSDPGRPNYGYTF.

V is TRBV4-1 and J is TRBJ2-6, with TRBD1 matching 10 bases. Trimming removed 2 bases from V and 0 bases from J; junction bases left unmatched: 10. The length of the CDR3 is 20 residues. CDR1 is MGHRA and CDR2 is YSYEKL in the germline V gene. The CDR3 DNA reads TGCGCCAGCAGCCAAAGCCCCGGGACAGGGGTATACTCTGGGGCCAACGTCCTGACTTTC. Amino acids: CASSQSPGTGVYSGANVLTF.

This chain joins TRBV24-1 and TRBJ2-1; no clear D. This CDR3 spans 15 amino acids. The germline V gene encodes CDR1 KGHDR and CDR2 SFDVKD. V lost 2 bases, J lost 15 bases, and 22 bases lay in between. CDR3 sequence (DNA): TGTGCCACCAGTGATTCCTACACGACCAGGAGCCCAGTGTTCTTC. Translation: CATSDSYTTRSPVFF.

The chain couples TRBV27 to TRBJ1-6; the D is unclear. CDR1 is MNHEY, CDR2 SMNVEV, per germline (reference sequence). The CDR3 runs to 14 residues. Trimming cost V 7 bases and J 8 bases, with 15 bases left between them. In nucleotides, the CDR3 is TGTGCCAGCACTAGGTCCGACGGGTATTCACCCCTCCACTTT. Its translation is CASTRSDGYSPLHF.

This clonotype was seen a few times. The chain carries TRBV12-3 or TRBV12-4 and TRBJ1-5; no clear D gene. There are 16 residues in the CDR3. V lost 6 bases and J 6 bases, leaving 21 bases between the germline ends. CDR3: CASSPRPAKRSQPQHF. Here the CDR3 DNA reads TGTGCCAGCAGCCCCCGGCCAGCAAAGCGTAGTCAGCCCCAGCATTTT.

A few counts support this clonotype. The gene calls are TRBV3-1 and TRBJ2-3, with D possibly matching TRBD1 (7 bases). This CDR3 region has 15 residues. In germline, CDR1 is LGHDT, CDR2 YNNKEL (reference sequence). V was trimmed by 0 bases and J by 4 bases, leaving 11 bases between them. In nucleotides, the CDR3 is TGTGCCAGCAGCCAAGAGGAGGGGGCTGCAGATACGCAGTATTTT. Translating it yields CASSQEEGAADTQYF.

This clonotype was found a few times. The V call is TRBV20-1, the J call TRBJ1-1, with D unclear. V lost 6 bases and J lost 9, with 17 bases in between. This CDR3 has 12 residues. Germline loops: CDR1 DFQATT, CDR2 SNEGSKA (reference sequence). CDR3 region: CSAGQAATKAFF. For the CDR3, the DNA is TGCAGTGCAGGGCAGGCTGCGACCAAAGCTTTCTTT.

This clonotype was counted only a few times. The CDR3 bases are TGTGCCAGCACCTCGAACCCGGCAGGGGTTCCCTATGGCTACACCTTC. This encodes CASTSNPAGVPYGYTF. V and J are TRBV9 and TRBJ1-2, with D perhaps TRBD1 (6 bases). The CDR3 spans 16 residues. V was cut by 6 bases and J by 4 bases, with 22 bases left in between. Germline V gene sequence: CDR1 SGDLS, CDR2 YYNGEE.

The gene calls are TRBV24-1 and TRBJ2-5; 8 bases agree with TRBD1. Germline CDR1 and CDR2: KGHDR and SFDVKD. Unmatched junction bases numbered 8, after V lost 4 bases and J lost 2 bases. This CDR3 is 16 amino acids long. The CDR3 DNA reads TGTGCCACCAGTGACAGAGACAGGGGTTGGCAAGAGACCCAGTACTTC. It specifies CATSDRDRGWQETQYF.

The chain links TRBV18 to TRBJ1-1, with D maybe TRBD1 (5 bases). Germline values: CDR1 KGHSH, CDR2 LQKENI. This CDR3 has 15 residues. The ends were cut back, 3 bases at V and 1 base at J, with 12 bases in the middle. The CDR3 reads CASSPEGTGNTEAFF. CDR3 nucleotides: TGTGCCAGCTCACCGGAAGGGACGGGGAACACTGAAGCTTTCTTT.

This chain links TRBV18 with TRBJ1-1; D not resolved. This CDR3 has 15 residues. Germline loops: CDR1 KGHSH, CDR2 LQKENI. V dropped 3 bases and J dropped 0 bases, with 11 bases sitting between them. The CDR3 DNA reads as TGTGCCAGCTCACCGCCCCCGGGGATGAACACTGAAGCTTTCTTT. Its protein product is CASSPPPGMNTEAFF.

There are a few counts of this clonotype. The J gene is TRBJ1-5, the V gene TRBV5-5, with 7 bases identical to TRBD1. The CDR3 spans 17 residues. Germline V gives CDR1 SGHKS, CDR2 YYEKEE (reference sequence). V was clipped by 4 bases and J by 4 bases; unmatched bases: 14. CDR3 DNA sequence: TGTGCCAGCAGCCCCAAACCTCCTGACAGGGTGAATCAGCCCCAGCATTTT. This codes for CASSPKPPDRVNQPQHF.

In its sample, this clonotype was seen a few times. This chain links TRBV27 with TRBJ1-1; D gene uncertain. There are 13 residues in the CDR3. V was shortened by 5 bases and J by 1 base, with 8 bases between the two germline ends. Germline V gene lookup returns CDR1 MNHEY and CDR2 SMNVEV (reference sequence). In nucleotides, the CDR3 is TGTGCCAGCAGTCCGAGTTGGAACACTGAAGCTTTCTTT. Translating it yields CASSPSWNTEAFF.

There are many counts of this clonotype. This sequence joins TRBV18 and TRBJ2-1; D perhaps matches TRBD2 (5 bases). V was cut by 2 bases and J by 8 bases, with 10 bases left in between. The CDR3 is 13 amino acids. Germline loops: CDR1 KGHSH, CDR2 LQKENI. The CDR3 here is CASSPGSGDEQFF. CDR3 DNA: TGTGCCAGCTCACCAGGATCCGGGGATGAGCAGTTCTTC.